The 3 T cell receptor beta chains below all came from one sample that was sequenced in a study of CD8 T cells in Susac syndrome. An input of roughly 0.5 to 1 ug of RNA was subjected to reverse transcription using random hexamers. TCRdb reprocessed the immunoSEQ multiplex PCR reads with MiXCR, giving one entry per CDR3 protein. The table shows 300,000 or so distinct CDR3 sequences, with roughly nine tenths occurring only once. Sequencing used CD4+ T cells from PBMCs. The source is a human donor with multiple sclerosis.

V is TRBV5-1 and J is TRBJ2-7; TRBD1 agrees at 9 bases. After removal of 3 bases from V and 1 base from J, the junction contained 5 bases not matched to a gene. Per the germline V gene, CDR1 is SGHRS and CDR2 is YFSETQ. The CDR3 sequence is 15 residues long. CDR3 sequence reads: CASSWVQGASYEQYF. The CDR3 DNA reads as TGCGCCAGCAGCTGGGTACAGGGGGCTTCCTACGAGCAGTACTTC.

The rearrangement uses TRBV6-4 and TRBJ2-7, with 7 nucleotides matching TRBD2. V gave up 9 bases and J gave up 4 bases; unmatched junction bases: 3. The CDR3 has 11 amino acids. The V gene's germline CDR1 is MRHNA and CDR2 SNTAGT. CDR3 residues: CARGGRYEQYF. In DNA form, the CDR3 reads TGTGCCAGGGGAGGGAGGTACGAGCAGTACTTC.

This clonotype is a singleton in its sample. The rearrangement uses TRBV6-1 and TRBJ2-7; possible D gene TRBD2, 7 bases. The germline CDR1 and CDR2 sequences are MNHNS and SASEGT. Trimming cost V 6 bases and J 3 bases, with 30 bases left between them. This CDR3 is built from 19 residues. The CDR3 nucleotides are TGTGCCAGCAGCCGCGGAGGGGGAGGGTTTCGCACCGTCTACTACGAGCAGTACTTC. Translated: CASSRGGGGFRTVYYEQYF.